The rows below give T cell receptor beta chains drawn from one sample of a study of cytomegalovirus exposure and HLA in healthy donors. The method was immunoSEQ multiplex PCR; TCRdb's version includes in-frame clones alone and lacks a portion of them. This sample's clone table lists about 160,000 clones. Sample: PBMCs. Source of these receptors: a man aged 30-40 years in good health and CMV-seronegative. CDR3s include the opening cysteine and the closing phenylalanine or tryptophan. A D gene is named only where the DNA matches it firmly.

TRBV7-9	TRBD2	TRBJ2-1	CASSSTKTSEIYNEQFF	TGTGCCAGCAGCTCGACGAAAACTAGCGAGATCTACAATGAGCAGTTCTTC
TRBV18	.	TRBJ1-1	CASSPWGVNTEAFF	TGTGCCAGCTCACCATGGGGGGTGAACACTGAAGCTTTCTTT
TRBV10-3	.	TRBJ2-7	CAIRETVDHEQYF	TGTGCCATCAGAGAAACAGTCGACCACGAGCAGTACTTC
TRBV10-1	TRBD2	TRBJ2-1	CASSPGLASYNEQFF	TGCGCCAGCAGTCCGGGACTAGCGTCCTACAATGAGCAGTTCTTC
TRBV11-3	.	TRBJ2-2	CASSLLASIPGELFF	TGTGCCAGCAGCTTACTAGCGTCGATCCCCGGGGAGCTGTTTTTT
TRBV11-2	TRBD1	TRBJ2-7	CASSLDLGQNFYEQYF	TGTGCCAGCAGCTTAGACCTGGGACAGAACTTCTACGAGCAGTACTTC
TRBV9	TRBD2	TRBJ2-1	CASTVTSGSTMADNEQFF	TGTGCCAGCACCGTTACTAGCGGAAGTACTATGGCGGACAATGAGCAGTTCTTC
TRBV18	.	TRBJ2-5	CASSPDSETQYF	TGTGCCAGCTCACCAGACTCAGAGACCCAGTACTTC
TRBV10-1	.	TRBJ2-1	CATGSGYNEQFF	TGCGCCACTGGAAGCGGGTACAATGAGCAGTTCTTC
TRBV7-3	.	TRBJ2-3	CASSPGKDTQYF	TGTGCCAGCAGCCCCGGGAAAGATACGCAGTATTTT
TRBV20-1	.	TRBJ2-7	CSARRGYEQYF	TGCAGTGCCAGACGGGGCTACGAGCAGTACTTC
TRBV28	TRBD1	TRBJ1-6	CASSLRLDRVNSPLHF	TGTGCCAGCAGTTTAAGGTTGGACAGGGTTAATTCACCCCTCCACTTT
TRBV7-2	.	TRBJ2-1	CASSPQAGKQFF	TGTGCCAGCAGCCCCCAGGCCGGGAAGCAGTTCTTC
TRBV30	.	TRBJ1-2	CAWSPVNYGYTF	TGTGCCTGGAGTCCCGTGAACTATGGCTACACCTTC
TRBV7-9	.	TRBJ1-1	CASSLSNSEAFF	TGTGCCAGCAGCTTGTCCAACTCTGAAGCTTTCTTT
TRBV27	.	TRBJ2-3	CASSFRDTQYF	TGTGCCAGCAGTTTCAGGGATACGCAGTATTTT
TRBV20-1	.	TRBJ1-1	CSATENSEAFF	TGCAGTGCGACAGAGAATAGTGAAGCTTTCTTT
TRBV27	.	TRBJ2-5	CASSLKVANRGGSQETQYF	TGTGCCAGCAGCTTGAAGGTTGCTAACAGGGGGGGGTCACAAGAGACCCAGTACTTC
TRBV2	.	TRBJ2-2	CASSEAQMPGELFF	TGTGCCAGCAGTGAAGCGCAGATGCCCGGGGAGCTGTTTTTT
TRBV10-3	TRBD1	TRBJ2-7	CAINSDRGYEQYF	TGTGCCATCAACTCGGACAGGGGCTACGAGCAGTACTTC
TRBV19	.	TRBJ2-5	CASSISMQAGTQYF	TGTGCCAGTAGTATCAGCATGCAAGCAGGGACCCAGTACTTC
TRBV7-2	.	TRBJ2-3	CASSPRPGADTQYF	TGTGCCAGCAGCCCCCGCCCCGGGGCAGATACGCAGTATTTT
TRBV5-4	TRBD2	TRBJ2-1	CASFSEREPYNEQFF	TGTGCCAGCTTTTCCGAGCGGGAGCCCTACAATGAGCAGTTCTTC
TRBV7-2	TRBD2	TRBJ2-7	CASSLLAGGAYEQYF	TGTGCCAGCAGCTTACTAGCGGGAGGTGCCTACGAGCAGTACTTC
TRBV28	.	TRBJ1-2	CASTTLGGLDGYTF	TGTGCCAGCACCACCCTGGGGGGGCTTGATGGCTACACCTTC
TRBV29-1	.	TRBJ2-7	CSVEDLSPASEQYF	TGCAGCGTTGAAGATCTTAGCCCGGCCTCCGAGCAGTACTTC
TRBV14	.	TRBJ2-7	CASSQAPWTAAYEQYF	TGTGCCAGCAGCCAAGCCCCCTGGACAGCTGCCTACGAGCAGTACTTC
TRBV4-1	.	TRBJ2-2	CASSQAWWQGTGELFF	TGCGCCAGCAGCCAAGCATGGTGGCAGGGCACCGGGGAGCTGTTTTTT
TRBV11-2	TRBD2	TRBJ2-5	CASSLDELAGGVAQETQYF	TGTGCCAGCAGCTTAGATGAACTAGCGGGAGGGGTGGCACAAGAGACCCAGTACTTC
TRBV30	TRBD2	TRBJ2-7	CASTNLAGVEQYF	TGTGCCTCGACCAACCTAGCGGGAGTTGAGCAGTACTTC
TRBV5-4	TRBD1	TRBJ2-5	CASSFLGQGRGGTQYF	TGTGCCAGCAGCTTCTTGGGACAGGGGAGAGGAGGGACCCAGTACTTC
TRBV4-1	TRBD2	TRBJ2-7	CASSQTRSGLPVDEQYF	TGCGCCAGCAGCCAAACAAGATCGGGACTACCGGTGGACGAGCAGTACTTC
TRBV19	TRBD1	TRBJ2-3	CASSIWDRGDTQYF	TGTGCCAGTAGTATATGGGACAGGGGAGATACGCAGTATTTT
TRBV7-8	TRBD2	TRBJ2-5	CASSRGLGETQYF	TGTGCCAGCAGCAGGGGACTAGGAGAGACCCAGTACTTC
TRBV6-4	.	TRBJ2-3	CASSDSMVGGGTDTQYF	TGTGCCAGCAGTGACTCGATGGTTGGCGGCGGCACAGATACGCAGTATTTT
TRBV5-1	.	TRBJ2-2	CASSLMRRGTGELFF	TGCGCCAGCAGCTTGATGCGTCGGGGAACCGGGGAGCTGTTTTTT
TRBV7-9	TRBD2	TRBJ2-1	CASSLARTSGGDVDEQFF	TGTGCCAGCAGCTTAGCACGGACTAGCGGAGGGGACGTGGATGAGCAGTTCTTC
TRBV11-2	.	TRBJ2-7	CASSLLGGDEQYF	TGTGCCAGCAGCTTACTTGGGGGCGACGAGCAGTACTTC
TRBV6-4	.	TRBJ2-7	CASSPSPYEQYF	TGTGCCAGCAGTCCCTCCCCCTACGAGCAGTACTTC